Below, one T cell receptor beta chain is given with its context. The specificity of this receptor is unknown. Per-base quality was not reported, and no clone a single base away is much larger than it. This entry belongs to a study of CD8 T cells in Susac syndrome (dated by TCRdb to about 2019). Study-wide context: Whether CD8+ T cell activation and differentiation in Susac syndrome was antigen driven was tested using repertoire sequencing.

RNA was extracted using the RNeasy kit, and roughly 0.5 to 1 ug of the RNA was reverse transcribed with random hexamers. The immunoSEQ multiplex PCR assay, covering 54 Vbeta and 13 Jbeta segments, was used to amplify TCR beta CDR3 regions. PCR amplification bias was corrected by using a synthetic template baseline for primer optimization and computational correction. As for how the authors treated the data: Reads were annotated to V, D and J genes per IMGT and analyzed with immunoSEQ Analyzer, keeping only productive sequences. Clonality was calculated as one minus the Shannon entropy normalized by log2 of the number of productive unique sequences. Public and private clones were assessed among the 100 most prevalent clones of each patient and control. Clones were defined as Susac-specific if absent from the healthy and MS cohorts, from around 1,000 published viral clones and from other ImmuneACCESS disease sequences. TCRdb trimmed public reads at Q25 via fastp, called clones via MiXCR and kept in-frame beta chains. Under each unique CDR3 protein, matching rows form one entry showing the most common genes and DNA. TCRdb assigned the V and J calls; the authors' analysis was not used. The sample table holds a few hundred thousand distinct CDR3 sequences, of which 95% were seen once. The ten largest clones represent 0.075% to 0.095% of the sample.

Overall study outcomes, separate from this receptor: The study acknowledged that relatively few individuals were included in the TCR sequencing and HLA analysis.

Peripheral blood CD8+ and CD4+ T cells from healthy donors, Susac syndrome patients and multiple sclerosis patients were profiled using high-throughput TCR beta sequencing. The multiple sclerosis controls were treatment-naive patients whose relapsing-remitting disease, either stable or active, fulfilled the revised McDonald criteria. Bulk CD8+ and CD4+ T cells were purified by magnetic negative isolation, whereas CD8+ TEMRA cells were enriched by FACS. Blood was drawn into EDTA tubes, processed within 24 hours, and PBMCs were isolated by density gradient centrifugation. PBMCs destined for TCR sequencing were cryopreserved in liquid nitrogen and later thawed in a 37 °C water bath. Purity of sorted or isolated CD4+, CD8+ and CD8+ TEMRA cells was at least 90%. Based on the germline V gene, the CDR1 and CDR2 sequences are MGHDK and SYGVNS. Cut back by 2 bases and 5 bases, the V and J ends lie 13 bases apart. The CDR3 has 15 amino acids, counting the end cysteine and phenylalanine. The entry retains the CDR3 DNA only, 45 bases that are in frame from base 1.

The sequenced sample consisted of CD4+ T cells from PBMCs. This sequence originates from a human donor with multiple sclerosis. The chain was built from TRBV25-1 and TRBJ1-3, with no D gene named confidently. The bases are TGTGCCAGCAGTGAACATTCGGGGAAGCGAAACACCATATATTTT. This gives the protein CASSEHSGKRNTIYF.